This TCR beta chain came from a study of OX40 agonist ivuxolimab in advanced cancers. At the level of the study: Antecedent anti-PD-1, anti-PD-L1 or anti-CTLA-4 therapy was permissible, with roughly 36% having received some. The study's findings and limits: More expanded clones were found, on average, in CD8+ than in CD4+ T cells. Doses of 0.1 to 3.0 mg/kg were accompanied by clonal expansion of CD4+ and CD8+ blood T cells by week 6.

Only in-frame clones appear in the TCRdb table, and some are missing; sequencing was by immunoSEQ multiplex PCR. The sample contains almost 80,000 clones, 84% of which appear only once. On this clone itself: The antigen is unknown.

Germline loops: CDR1 MDHEN, CDR2 SYDVKM. V gave up 4 bases and J gave up 2 bases, with 13 bases separating them. This CDR3 comprises 15 residues. This clonotype originated in an adult with an advanced solid tumor such as melanoma, head and neck, liver or kidney cancer. This sample comprised CD4+ or CD8+ T cells sorted from blood, obtained in a trial of the OX40 agonist ivuxolimab. The rearrangement joins TRBV28 to TRBJ2-3; tentatively, D is TRBD1 or TRBD2 (7 bases each). The CDR3 sequence: CASSSGGGSTDTQYF. As DNA, the CDR3 is TGTGCCAGCAGTTCAGGGGGGGGTTCCACAGATACGCAGTATTTT.